This TCR beta chain was captured by sequencing in a study of T cell changes during pregnancy in multiple sclerosis. The CDR3 consists of 15 residues. CDR1 is SGHRS, CDR2 YFSETQ, per germline. V lost 0 bases and J lost 7; bases outside the gene matches: 6. Some clones are missing from TCRdb's copy, which holds only in-frame ones; the method was immunoSEQ multiplex PCR. The table has tens of thousands of clones, around 90% seen once. This clone is a singleton in its sample. This TCR was recovered from a female donor with multiple sclerosis, enrolled in a pregnancy study. This chain links TRBV5-1 with TRBJ1-4; 7 positions match TRBD1. Source: CD4+ T cells from peripheral blood mononuclear cells, taken before pregnancy. In nucleotides, the CDR3 is TGCGCCAGCAGCTTGGCAAGGGGGCGCGGTGAAAAACTGTTTTTT. This encodes CASSLARGRGEKLFF.